Here is one TCR beta chain with its context. The target antigen is unknown. 13 Jbeta primers and 60 Vbeta primers were used for the PCR. Profiling relied on immunoSEQ multiplex PCR, and the TCRdb table lists in-frame clones only, not all of them. The sample contains some 150,000 clones, roughly 83% of which appear only once. The data were obtained in a study of cytomegalovirus exposure and HLA in healthy donors. Study information: Tens of millions of unique TCRs, all from HLA-typed donors, were included in an early release of the data. Study-wide points: The majority of TCR sequences were rare, yet some public TCRs appeared in many donors. Earlier analysis yielded a pattern in which most TCR beta V segments were productive about 90% or about 30% of the time. Later analysis reportedly placed an Asian-associated ancestry cluster below the roughly 700-donor mean in N-insertions.

CDR1 is SGHVS, CDR2 FQNEAQ, per germline. V lost 7 bases, J lost 1 base, and 7 bases stayed unmatched. CDR3 length: 16 amino acids. This TCR was recovered from a woman aged 18-29 years in good health and CMV-seronegative. The J gene is TRBJ1-5, the V gene TRBV7-8; 10 nucleotides match TRBD1. Sequencing was carried out using PBMCs. CDR3 loop: CASTIGTGVSNQPQHF. CDR3 bases: TGTGCCAGCACCATAGGGACAGGGGTAAGCAATCAGCCCCAGCATTTT.